One sample yielded the 30 T cell receptor beta chains listed below, sequenced in a study of identical twins. TCRdb reanalysed the 5' RACE reads using MiXCR and keeps one entry per CDR3 protein. The profile shows about 1.7 million distinct CDR3 sequences, roughly 35% of them singletons. Sequenced input: cord blood. All receptors derive from a newborn girl in good health.

Only one count was recorded for this clonotype. At one end, the junction sequence differs from germline, possibly due to a read error. V gene TRBV10-2 combines with J gene TRBJ1-2, with 9 bases lining up with TRBD1. Germline values: CDR1 WSHSY, CDR2 SAAADI. The CDR3 contains 13 residues. Written as DNA, the CDR3 is TGCGCCGGCAGTGGGACAGGGAACTATGGCTACACCTTC. Amino acid sequence: CAGSGTGNYGYTF.

Notes on this clonotype: Its ends do not fully match the called genes, so a read error is possible. J is TRBJ2-3 and V is TRBV9; D perhaps matches TRBD2 (6 bases). The CDR3 is 15 amino acids. Germline V gene lookup returns CDR1 SGDLS and CDR2 YYNGEE. CDR3 in DNA: TGTGCCGGCAGCGGTGGGGGGACTAGCACAGATACGCAGTATTTT. This translates into CAGSGGGTSTDTQYF.

On this clonotype itself: A much larger clone sits a single nucleotide away, making a read error possible. The chain couples TRBV29-1 to TRBJ2-7; unclear D gene. Per the germline V gene, CDR1 is SQVTM and CDR2 is ANQGSEA. The CDR3 is 10 residues long. CDR3 amino acids: CSVGTYGQYF. The DNA for the CDR3 is TGCAGCGTTGGGACCTACGGGCAGTACTTC.

V usage is TRBV5-4 and J usage is TRBJ2-3; 10 nucleotides match TRBD1. Germline CDR1 SGHNT, CDR2 YYREEE (reference sequence). V dropped 2 bases and J dropped 3; count of bases not matched to a gene: 6. The CDR3 extends over 16 amino acids. CDR3 loop: CASSFAGTGATDTQYF. DNA for the CDR3: TGTGCCAGCAGCTTCGCCGGGACAGGGGCGACAGATACGCAGTATTTT.

In this sample, this clonotype turned up a few times. The chain has TRBV12-3 or TRBV12-4 and TRBJ2-5, with TRBD1 identical over 9 bases. This CDR3 is 15 amino acids long. Trimming cost V 1 base and J 1 base; bases outside gene matches: 1. This CDR3 is CASSLGDRVQETQYF. The DNA of the CDR3 is TGTGCCAGCAGTTTAGGGGACAGGGTCCAAGAGACCCAGTACTTC.

V is TRBV12-3 or TRBV12-4 and J is TRBJ1-5; TRBD1 matches at 7 bases. The CDR3 sequence is 15 residues long. The J segment lost 5 bases and the V segment lost 3 bases, leaving 7 bases of the junction unmatched. This CDR3 is CASSFRRGRDQPQHF. The CDR3 DNA follows: TGTGCCAGCAGTTTTAGGAGGGGGCGCGATCAGCCCCAGCATTTT.

The rearrangement uses TRBV7-9 and TRBJ2-7, with D possibly TRBD2 on 5 matching bases. The CDR3 spans 17 residues. V lost 4 bases to trimming and J lost 0 bases, with 19 bases between them. Germline V lookup: CDR1 SEHNR, CDR2 FQNEAQ (reference sequence). CDR3 region: CASSSPTRRLSSYEQYF. The CDR3 DNA sequence: TGTGCCAGCAGCTCGCCTACCAGGAGACTAAGCTCCTACGAGCAGTACTTC.

The chain combines TRBV24-1 with TRBJ2-1; D tentatively fits TRBD1 or TRBD2 (6 bases each). CDR1 KGHDR and CDR2 SFDVKD come from the germline V gene. This CDR3 has 16 amino acids. Trimming removed 2 bases at V and 4 bases at J, with 14 bases between. CDR3: CATSDSGARHYNEQFF. For the CDR3, the DNA is TGTGCCACCAGTGATTCGGGGGCGCGCCATTACAATGAGCAGTTCTTC.

V gene TRBV5-1 combines with J gene TRBJ2-3; 9 nucleotides align to TRBD1. This CDR3 comprises 12 residues. V trimming: 4 bases; J trimming: 10 bases; junction bases outside the gene matches: 4. Germline-derived CDR1 and CDR2 are SGHRS and YFSETQ. CDR3 nucleotide sequence: TGCGCCAGCAGCCCCGACAGGGGGGCGCAGTATTTT. The encoded protein is CASSPDRGAQYF.

Of note for this clonotype: It may be a read error: a sequence one base away is much more abundant. The rearrangement uses TRBV29-1 and TRBJ2-1; D is unresolved. This CDR3 has 16 residues. Per germline, CDR1 SQVTM and CDR2 ANQGSEA. The CDR3 nucleotides read TGCAGCGTTGAAGTAATCGAGGCTGCCTCCTGCAATGAGCAGTTCTTC. This sequence encodes CSVEVIEAASCNEQFF.

CDR3 sequence: CAISRKGNTEAFF. DNA of the CDR3: TGTGCCATCAGTAGGAAGGGGAACACTGAAGCTTTCTTT. This sequence joins TRBV10-3 and TRBJ1-1; D is undetermined. The CDR3 is 13 residues long. Germline V lookup: CDR1 ENHRY, CDR2 SYGVKD. Trimming removed 5 bases at V and 1 base at J, with 8 bases between.

The chain combines TRBV20-1 with TRBJ2-2; 7 bases are a match to TRBD2. V shed 0 bases, J shed 3 bases, and the junction held 10 bases outside the gene matches. Germline loops: CDR1 DFQATT, CDR2 SNEGSKA (reference sequence). The CDR3 has 17 residues. The CDR3 DNA is TGCAGTGCTAGAGATCTCTCGTCTAGCGGATACACCGGGGAGCTGTTTTTT. Translated: CSARDLSSSGYTGELFF.

The V and J genes are TRBV28 and TRBJ1-5; D not certain. This CDR3 has 15 amino acids. The V and J ends lost 6 bases and 0 bases respectively, with 12 bases between them. CDR1 and CDR2 from the germline V gene are MDHEN and SYDVKM. CDR3 sequence (DNA): TGTGCCAGCAGCCCCCCCCGATATAGCAATCAGCCCCAGCATTTT. Protein sequence: CASSPPRYSNQPQHF.

This clonotype was detected only a few times. The chain recombines TRBV7-9 with TRBJ2-3, with 8 bases that match TRBD2. The CDR3 loop spans 16 amino acids. CDR1 and CDR2 from the germline V gene are SEHNR and FQNEAQ (reference sequence). Trimming removed 5 bases from V and 4 bases from J; junction bases left unmatched: 11. The CDR3 region has the DNA TGTGCCAGCAGCCCCCGGACTAGCCAAGGGTCAGATACGCAGTATTTT. It translates to CASSPRTSQGSDTQYF.

This clonotype was counted a few times. The chain links TRBV20-1 to TRBJ1-1, with TRBD1 matching 7 bases. Trimming at V came to 7 bases and at J to 4 bases, leaving 3 bases not matched to a gene. Germline V gene sequence: CDR1 DFQATT, CDR2 SNEGSKA (reference sequence). This CDR3 is 11 amino acids long. CDR3: CSGRQGTEAFF. The CDR3 DNA follows: TGCAGTGGAAGACAGGGCACTGAAGCTTTCTTT.

The chain joins TRBV7-2 to TRBJ2-3, with TRBD2 as a possible D gene (5 bases). CDR3 length equals 14 residues. V was pared by 4 bases and J by 3 bases, with 11 bases between. CDR1 SGHTA and CDR2 FQGNSA come from the germline V gene. The CDR3, as DNA: TGTGCCAGCAGCTCCAGGAGGACTACAGATACGCAGTATTTT. This encodes CASSSRRTTDTQYF. Based on the CDR3 plus reference TRBV7-2 and TRBJ2-3, the full variable domain is GAGVSQSPSNKVTEKGKDVELRCDPISGHTALYWYRQSLGQGLEFLIYFQGNSAPDKSGLPSDRFSAERTGGSVSTLTIQRTQQEDSAVYLCASSSRRTTDTQYFGPGTRLTVL.

This clonotype has a count of ten or more. The gene calls are TRBV12-3 or TRBV12-4 and TRBJ2-3; TRBD1 aligns across 12 bases. J gave up 1 base and V 3 bases, and 2 bases lay outside the gene matches. The CDR3 consists of 16 residues. The CDR3 reads CASSLGQGAGTDTQYF. In nucleotides, the CDR3 is TGTGCCAGCAGTTTGGGACAGGGGGCGGGCACAGATACGCAGTATTTT.

This clonotype appeared a few times. This sequence joins TRBV25-1 and TRBJ1-2; no clear D. V gave up 1 base and J gave up 5 bases, with 5 bases separating them. The germline CDR1 and CDR2 sequences are MGHDK and SYGVNS. The CDR3 consists of 12 residues. The CDR3 sequence: CASSEWVYGYTF. CDR3 nucleotides: TGTGCCAGCAGTGAATGGGTTTATGGCTACACCTTC.

V usage is TRBV20-1 and J usage is TRBJ1-2; the D gene is possibly TRBD1 (5 bases). Germline CDR1 reads DFQATT; CDR2 reads SNEGSKA (reference sequence). Trimming left V 0 bases short and J 5 bases short, with 13 bases between. The CDR3 is 14 residues long. The CDR3 protein is CSARDGTGSYGYTF. As DNA, the CDR3 is TGCAGTGCTAGAGATGGGACTGGTTCATATGGCTACACCTTC.

This clonotype turned up a few times. The gene calls are TRBV5-1 and TRBJ1-1; D may be TRBD1 (6 bases). CDR3 length: 16 amino acids. Germline CDR1 SGHRS, CDR2 YFSETQ. V was trimmed by 0 bases and J by 4 bases, leaving 16 bases between them. CDR3 sequence: CASSLDRGHQSTEAFF. CDR3 DNA sequence: TGCGCCAGCAGCTTGGATCGGGGACACCAAAGCACTGAAGCTTTCTTT.

This clonotype was observed many times. V gene TRBV4-2 combines with J gene TRBJ2-7; perhaps TRBD2 as D (6 bases). V was shortened by 1 base and J by 2 bases, with 12 bases between the two germline ends. Per the germline V gene, CDR1 is LGHNA and CDR2 is YNFKEQ. This CDR3 is 15 amino acids long. The CDR3 region has the DNA TGTGCCAGCAGCCAAGCCGGGACTTTCACCTACGAGCAGTACTTC. This gives the protein CASSQAGTFTYEQYF.

About this clonotype: One end of the junction varies from germline; a read error may be responsible. This sequence joins TRBV7-2 and TRBJ2-3; D call uncertain. Germline V lookup: CDR1 SGHTA, CDR2 FQGNSA. The CDR3 length is 12 residues. The CDR3: CAGSFISDTQYF. The CDR3 coding sequence is TGTGCCGGCAGCTTCATATCGGATACGCAGTATTTT.

This clonotype was counted ten times or more. The chain couples TRBV20-1 to TRBJ2-3; 7 positions agree with TRBD2. Germline assignment: CDR1 DFQATT and CDR2 SNEGSKA (reference sequence). Losses at the gene ends were 3 bases for V and 3 bases for J; bases not matched to a gene: 0. This CDR3 is 12 amino acids long. CDR3 coding DNA: TGCAGTGCTAGGCGGGGGACAGATACGCAGTATTTT. This translates into CSARRGTDTQYF.

The chain joins TRBV7-8 to TRBJ1-2, with a possible D match to TRBD1 (6 bases). With 5 bases removed from V and 8 bases from J, the gap between germline ends came to 18 bases. The CDR3 has 14 residues. Germline V lookup: CDR1 SGHVS, CDR2 FQNEAQ. Here the CDR3 DNA reads TGTGCCAGCAGCGGTACCGGGACACCGTTAGGCTACACCTTC. Its protein product is CASSGTGTPLGYTF.

Ten or more counts support this clonotype. The chain carries TRBV11-2 and TRBJ2-4; TRBD1 agrees at 7 bases. The trim removed 2 bases at V and 4 bases at J, leaving 8 bases unmatched. The CDR3 sequence is 16 residues long. Germline CDR1 is SGHAT and CDR2 is FQNNGV. The CDR3 region is CASSLSAGTEKNIQYF. The CDR3 bases are TGTGCCAGCAGCTTATCCGCCGGGACAGAGAAAAACATTCAGTACTTC.

The chain couples TRBV6-1 to TRBJ2-5; 7 bases match TRBD2. The DNA end is more similar to TRBJ2-7, so the J call may be wrong. Germline CDR1 is MNHNS and CDR2 is SASEGT. The CDR3 loop spans 16 amino acids. For the CDR3, the DNA is TGTGCCAGCAGTGAAGATTCGACTAGCCGAGGGTACGAGCAGTACTTC. As protein: CASSEDSTSRGYEQYF.

This clonotype came up a few times. This rearrangement joins TRBV10-3 to TRBJ1-6, with TRBD1 matching over 8 bases. V lost 10 bases to trimming and J lost 8 bases; unmatched junction nucleotides: 7. The CDR3 extends over 13 amino acids. Germline CDR1 ENHRY, CDR2 SYGVKD. The CDR3 nucleotides are TGTGCCAGCGGACAGGGAGGAGATTCACCCCTCCACTTT. It specifies CASGQGGDSPLHF.

This clonotype was seen only a few times. The chain recombines TRBV27 with TRBJ1-2, with TRBD1 identical over 9 bases. Losses at the gene ends were 0 bases for V and 5 bases for J; bases not matched to a gene: 4. Looked up from germline, CDR1 is MNHEY and CDR2 is SMNVEV (reference sequence). CDR3 length: 15 amino acids. Here the CDR3 reads CASSLSRTGVYGYTF. The CDR3 DNA follows: TGTGCCAGCAGTTTATCGAGGACAGGGGTTTATGGCTACACCTTC.

J is TRBJ1-2 and V is TRBV29-1, with D possibly TRBD1 on 6 matching bases. Trimming cost V 6 bases and J 8 bases, with 10 bases left between them. Germline V gives CDR1 SQVTM, CDR2 ANQGSEA. The CDR3 sequence is 10 residues long. The CDR3 region is CSVHREGYTF. DNA for the CDR3: TGCAGCGTCCACAGGGAAGGCTACACCTTC.

This clonotype has a handful of counts. This chain joins TRBV10-1 and TRBJ2-7; 8 nucleotides line up with TRBD1. V lost 5 bases, J lost 2 bases, and 8 bases stayed unmatched. Germline V gene data show CDR1 as WNHNN and CDR2 as SYGVQD (reference sequence). This CDR3 contains 15 residues. CDR3 DNA: TGCGCCAGCAGTTCCGGACAGGGTATGCCCTACGAGCAGTACTTC. It codes for CASSSGQGMPYEQYF.